This T cell receptor (beta chain) was sequenced in a study of blood T cell repertoires in COVID-19. Study at large: Samples taken during acute and convalescent COVID-19 were collected in the United States, Italy and Spain. T cells, B-cell-depleted T cells, or PBMCs provided the cDNA or gDNA that served as material.

The CDR3 covers 18 residues. Germline assignment: CDR1 SGHRS and CDR2 YFSETQ. J lost 0 bases, V lost 1 base, and 10 bases had no gene match. Original methodology: Cell counts per sample came from amplifying reference gene primers. Libraries were prepared by immunoSEQ multiplex PCR; TCRdb keeps only in-frame clonotypes and omits some of them. Clone size and the V and J calls come from that table; the DNA yielded D and trimming. The sample lists around 100,000 clones; approximately 79% were seen once. Sequencing was carried out using peripheral blood. The rearrangement joins TRBV5-1 to TRBJ2-3; 8 bases fit TRBD1. This receptor was taken from a man between 65 and 85 years old with active or convalescent COVID-19. The CDR3 is CASSLWQGASASTDTQYF. CDR3 sequence (DNA): TGCGCCAGCAGCTTGTGGCAGGGGGCGTCCGCCAGCACAGATACGCAGTATTTT.